Sequencing of this T cell receptor (beta chain) was carried out in a study of long-term antiretroviral therapy in people with HIV. This clone was seen a handful of times. Its specificity is not known. Study observations and caveats: CDR3 length ranges were narrower in HIV repertoires than in controls. Diversity rose after ART but stayed below transplant donor controls. Clones expanded before ART dominated the repertoire at all time points.

The samples, holding about 0.95-10 million cryopreserved PBMC, were thawed before DNA extraction was carried out. The assay, immunoSEQ v3.0, was run at survey level. The data were produced by immunoSEQ multiplex PCR, yet TCRdb's version contains in-frame clones alone and is incomplete. The sample has more than 20,000 clones, 86% seen once. Sample: unsorted PBMCs, taken 1.3 years after starting antiretroviral therapy. The source of this sequence is a man in his 60s with HIV.

The CDR3: CASRPGTYTEAFF. The CDR3 DNA reads as TGTGCCAGCAGACCAGGGACCTACACTGAAGCTTTCTTT. The rearrangement links TRBV6-1 to TRBJ1-1; D is perhaps TRBD1 (5 bases). Trimming left V 6 bases short and J 3 bases short, with 11 bases between. The CDR3 runs to 13 residues. The germline CDR1 and CDR2 sequences are MNHNS and SASEGT.